The sequence of this T cell receptor beta chain was determined in a study of blood T cell repertoires in COVID-19. Study members were between roughly 18 and 100 years old and lived in roughly 24 US regions. Data came from immunoSEQ multiplex PCR; TCRdb stores just in-frame clones and leaves some out. Here the sample spans 400,000 to 550,000 clones, 70% to 90% being singletons. The CDR3 runs to 15 residues. The germline CDR1 and CDR2 sequences are LGHNA and YSLEER. Deletions cut 5 bases from V and 1 base from J, with 13 bases between. This receptor was identified in a woman younger than 30 with acute COVID-19. The chain is built from TRBV4-3 and TRBJ2-3, with D perhaps matching TRBD2 (5 bases). Sequencing input: PBMCs or T cells enriched from blood (not recorded which). The CDR3 region has the DNA TGCGCCAGCAGCGGCAGTGGGAGAGGCACAGATACGCAGTATTTT. This encodes CASSGSGRGTDTQYF.